The T cell receptor (beta chain) under discussion was sequenced for a study of cytomegalovirus exposure and HLA in healthy donors. Findings of the study overall: In a later analysis, a genetic analysis reported fewer productive-TCR N-insertions in an Asian-associated ancestry cluster than the cohort average. A later analysis found most CMV-associated TCR beta chains apparently HLA-restricted.

The PCR made use of 60 Vbeta and 13 Jbeta primers. Only in-frame clones appear in the TCRdb table, and some are missing; sequencing was by immunoSEQ multiplex PCR. The repertoire consists of around 170,000 clones, with roughly 80% occurring once and the leading ten covering approximately 3.9%. As to this clone: Its antigen remains unknown.

The ends were cut back, 0 bases at V and 4 bases at J, with 10 bases in the middle. CDR1 is GTSNPN and CDR2 is SVGIG in the germline V gene (reference sequence). The CDR3 length is 13 residues. The source is a man aged 50 or older in good health and CMV-seronegative. The V gene is TRBV30, the J gene TRBJ2-7, with no clear D. The sequenced material came from PBMCs. CDR3 bases: TGTGCCTGGAGTGTTGGGCAGCCTTACGAGCAGTACTTC. This translates into CAWSVGQPYEQYF.